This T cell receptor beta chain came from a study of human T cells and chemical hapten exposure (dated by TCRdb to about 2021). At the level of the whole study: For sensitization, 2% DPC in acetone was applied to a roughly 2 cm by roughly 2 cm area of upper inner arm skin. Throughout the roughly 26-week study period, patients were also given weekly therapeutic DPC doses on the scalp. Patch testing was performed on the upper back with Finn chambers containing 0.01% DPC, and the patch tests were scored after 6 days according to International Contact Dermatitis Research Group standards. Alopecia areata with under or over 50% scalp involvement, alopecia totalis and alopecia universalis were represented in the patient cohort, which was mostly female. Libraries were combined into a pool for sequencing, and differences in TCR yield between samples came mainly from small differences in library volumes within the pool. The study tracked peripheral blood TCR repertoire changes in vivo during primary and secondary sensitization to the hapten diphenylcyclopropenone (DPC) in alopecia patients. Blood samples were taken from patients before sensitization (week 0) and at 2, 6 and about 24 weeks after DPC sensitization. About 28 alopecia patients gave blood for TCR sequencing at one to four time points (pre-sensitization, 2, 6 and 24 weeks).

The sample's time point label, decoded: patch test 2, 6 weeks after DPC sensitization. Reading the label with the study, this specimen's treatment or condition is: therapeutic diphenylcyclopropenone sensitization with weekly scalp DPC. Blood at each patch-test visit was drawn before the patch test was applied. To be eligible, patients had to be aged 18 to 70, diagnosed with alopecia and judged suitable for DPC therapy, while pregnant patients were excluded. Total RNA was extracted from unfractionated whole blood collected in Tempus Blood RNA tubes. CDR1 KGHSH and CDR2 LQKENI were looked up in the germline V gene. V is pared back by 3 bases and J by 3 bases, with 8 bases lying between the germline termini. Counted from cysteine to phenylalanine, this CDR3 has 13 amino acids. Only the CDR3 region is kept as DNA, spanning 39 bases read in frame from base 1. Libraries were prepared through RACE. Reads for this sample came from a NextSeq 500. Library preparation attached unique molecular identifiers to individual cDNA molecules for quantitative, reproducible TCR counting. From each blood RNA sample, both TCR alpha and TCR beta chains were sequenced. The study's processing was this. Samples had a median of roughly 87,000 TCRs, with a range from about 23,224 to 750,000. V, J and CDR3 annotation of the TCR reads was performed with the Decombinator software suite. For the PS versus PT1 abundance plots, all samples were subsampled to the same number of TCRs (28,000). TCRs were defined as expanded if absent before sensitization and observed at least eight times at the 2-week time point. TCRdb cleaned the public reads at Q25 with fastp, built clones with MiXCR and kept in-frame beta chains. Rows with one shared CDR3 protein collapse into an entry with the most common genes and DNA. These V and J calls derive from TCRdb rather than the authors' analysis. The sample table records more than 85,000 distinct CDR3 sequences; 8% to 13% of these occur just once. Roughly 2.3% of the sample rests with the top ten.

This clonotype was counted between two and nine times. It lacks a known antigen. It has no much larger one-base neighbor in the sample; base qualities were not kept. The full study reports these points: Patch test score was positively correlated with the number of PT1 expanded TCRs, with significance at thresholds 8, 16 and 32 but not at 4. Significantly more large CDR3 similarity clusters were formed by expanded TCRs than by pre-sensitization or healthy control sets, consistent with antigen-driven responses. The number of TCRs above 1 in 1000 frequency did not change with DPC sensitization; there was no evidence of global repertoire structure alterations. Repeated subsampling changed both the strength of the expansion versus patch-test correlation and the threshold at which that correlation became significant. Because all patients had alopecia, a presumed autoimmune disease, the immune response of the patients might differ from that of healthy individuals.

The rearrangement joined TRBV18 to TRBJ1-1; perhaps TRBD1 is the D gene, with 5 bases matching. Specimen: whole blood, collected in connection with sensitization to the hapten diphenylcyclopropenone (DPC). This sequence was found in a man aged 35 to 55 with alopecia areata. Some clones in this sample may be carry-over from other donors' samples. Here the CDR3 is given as CASSPGRDTEAFF. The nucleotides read TGTGCCAGCTCACCGGGCAGGGACACTGAAGCTTTCTTT.